Below, 15 T cell receptor beta chains from the same sample are listed, as sequenced in a study of cytomegalovirus exposure and HLA in healthy donors. PCR was performed using 60 Vbeta and 13 Jbeta primers. Sequencing used immunoSEQ multiplex PCR; TCRdb keeps in-frame clones, though not all of them. Found here are roughly 80,000 clones, about 81% of them singletons; the top ten hold roughly 2.4%. Sequencing was performed on PBMCs. The receptors derive from a woman aged 50 to 60 in good health and CMV-seronegative.

This chain uses TRBV11-3 with TRBJ2-4; D possibly corresponds to TRBD1 (7 bases). V was shortened by 2 bases and J by 0 bases, with 23 bases between the two germline ends. Germline V gives CDR1 SGHNT, CDR2 YENEEA. The CDR3 has 20 residues. CDR3 nucleotides: TGTGCCAGCAGCTTAAGCCGAGGGCATCCAGGGGGACTAGCCAAAAACATTCAGTACTTC. This sequence encodes CASSLSRGHPGGLAKNIQYF.

The V call is TRBV15, the J call TRBJ2-1, with TRBD1 identical over 7 bases. The CDR3 spans 15 residues. Germline V gives CDR1 LNHNV, CDR2 YYDKDF (reference sequence). V trimming: 4 bases; J trimming: 3 bases; junction bases outside the gene matches: 6. CDR3 DNA sequence: TGTGCCACCAGCACCCAGGGGGAAGGCTACAATGAGCAGTTCTTC. It encodes CATSTQGEGYNEQFF.

This chain joins TRBV19 and TRBJ2-5; 7 positions match TRBD1. J was trimmed by 3 bases and V by 5 bases; bases with no gene match: 6. The CDR3 totals 14 residues. The germline V gene has CDR1 LNHDA and CDR2 SQIVND (reference sequence). The CDR3: CASSLGGSKETQYF. In nucleotides, the CDR3 is TGTGCCAGTAGTCTAGGGGGCAGCAAAGAGACCCAGTACTTC.

J is TRBJ2-6 and V is TRBV15; D is undetermined. This CDR3 has 15 residues. The V end lost 1 base, the J end lost 2 bases, and 6 bases lay between the germline ends. The germline gives CDR1 LNHNV, CDR2 YYDKDF (reference sequence). CDR3 in amino acids: CATSRGWPGANVLTF. In DNA, the CDR3 is TGTGCCACCAGCAGAGGATGGCCTGGGGCCAACGTCCTGACTTTC.

The chain recombines TRBV28 with TRBJ2-1; 7 bases are shared with TRBD2. V shed 5 bases, J shed 6 bases, and the junction held 10 bases outside the gene matches. This CDR3 comprises 15 residues. Germline CDR1 reads MDHEN; CDR2 reads SYDVKM. CDR3 sequence: CASSPGLAEVNEQFF. CDR3 DNA: TGTGCCAGCAGTCCAGGCCTAGCGGAAGTCAATGAGCAGTTCTTC.

The V and J genes are TRBV27 and TRBJ1-5, with 8 bases fitting TRBD1. J lost 5 bases, V lost 4 bases, and 4 bases had no gene match. The CDR3 spans 14 residues. Germline CDR1 is MNHEY and CDR2 is SMNVEV (reference sequence). The CDR3 DNA follows: TGTGCCAGCAGTTCAGGGACAGGTTATCAGCCCCAGCATTTT. It translates to CASSSGTGYQPQHF.

The gene calls are TRBV5-1 and TRBJ2-1; D is ambiguous. Trimming took 1 base from V and 5 from J, leaving 13 bases between them. Per the germline V gene, CDR1 is SGHRS and CDR2 is YFSETQ. This CDR3 region has 15 residues. CDR3 protein: CASSLRSIEDNEQFF. As DNA, the CDR3 is TGCGCCAGCAGCTTGCGCTCCATCGAGGACAATGAGCAGTTCTTC.

This clone appeared a single time. The V gene is TRBV10-2, the J gene TRBJ2-3; TRBD2 matches 9 bases. The CDR3 is 18 residues long. CDR1 WSHSY and CDR2 SAAADI come from the germline V gene. J gave up 2 bases and V 7 bases, and 16 bases lay outside the gene matches. The DNA for the CDR3 is TGCGCCAGCAACCTCGCCAAGCGGGAGGCCCCTCACACAGATACGCAGTATTTT. Translation gives CASNLAKREAPHTDTQYF.

J is TRBJ2-1 and V is TRBV12-5; 9 nucleotides agree with TRBD2. Looked up from germline, CDR1 is LGHNT and CDR2 is FRNRAP. Germline trimming cut 0 bases from V and 7 bases from J; bases unmatched to any gene: 13. This CDR3 has 18 amino acids. The CDR3 reads CASGLVLGASGTQNEQFF. The DNA of the CDR3 is TGTGCTAGTGGTTTGGTACTGGGTGCTAGCGGGACACAAAATGAGCAGTTCTTC.

This chain joins TRBV28 and TRBJ2-7; D is unclear. V shed 2 bases and J shed 7 bases, with 15 bases lying between them. This CDR3 is built from 14 residues. The germline CDR1 and CDR2 sequences are MDHEN and SYDVKM. CDR3 residues: CASSLQAGRKEQYF. DNA of the CDR3: TGTGCCAGCAGTTTACAGGCCGGCCGAAAGGAGCAGTACTTC.

A few counts support this clone. This chain joins TRBV19 and TRBJ1-3, with 8 bases aligning to TRBD1. Germline V lookup: CDR1 LNHDA, CDR2 SQIVND (reference sequence). The CDR3 consists of 16 residues. Losses at the gene ends were 1 base for V and 3 bases for J; bases not matched to a gene: 5. The CDR3 DNA reads TGTGCCAGTAGTATAGTCAGCGGGACAGGTGGAAACACCATATATTTT. Translation: CASSIVSGTGGNTIYF.

The gene calls are TRBV7-2 and TRBJ2-1; 8 nucleotides line up with TRBD1. The V gene's germline CDR1 is SGHTA and CDR2 FQGNSA. The junction had 9 bases not matched to a gene; V was cut back by 2 bases and J by 0 bases. The CDR3 length is 18 residues. The chain's CDR3 is CASSLNRGISSSYNEQFF. CDR3 nucleotides: TGTGCCAGCAGCTTAAACAGGGGGATCTCGAGCTCCTACAATGAGCAGTTCTTC. The full variable domain, in which reference TRBV7-2 and TRBJ2-1 provide the parts outside the CDR3, is GAGVSQSPSNKVTEKGKDVELRCDPISGHTALYWYRQSLGQGLEFLIYFQGNSAPDKSGLPSDRFSAERTGGSVSTLTIQRTQQEDSAVYLCASSLNRGISSSYNEQFFGPGTRLTVL.

The J gene is TRBJ2-1, the V gene TRBV5-4; 11 nucleotides line up with TRBD1. Germline V lookup: CDR1 SGHNT, CDR2 YYREEE (reference sequence). This CDR3 is built from 14 residues. Trimming removed 10 bases from V and 4 bases from J; junction bases left unmatched: 7. DNA for the CDR3: TGTGCCGCCTCGGGACAGGGGGATTACAATGAGCAGTTCTTC. This gives the protein CAASGQGDYNEQFF.

This chain links TRBV9 with TRBJ2-3; TRBD2 might be the D (5 bases). Germline V gene data show CDR1 as SGDLS and CDR2 as YYNGEE. Trimming pared 0 bases from V and 5 bases from J, leaving 10 bases between. The length of the CDR3 is 14 residues. The CDR3 DNA follows: TGTGCCAGCAGCGTAGGTATTAGCGTAGATACGCAGTATTTT. Encoded protein: CASSVGISVDTQYF.

This chain joins TRBV29-1 and TRBJ2-1, with D possibly matching TRBD1 (6 bases). The CDR3 totals 12 residues. Germline lookup yields CDR1 SQVTM and CDR2 ANQGSEA. The germline V and J ends were trimmed by 2 bases and 8 bases, with 10 bases remaining between them. The CDR3 region is CSVERQGYEQFF. The CDR3 region has the DNA TGCAGCGTTGAACGTCAGGGGTATGAGCAGTTCTTC.